This record concerns one TCR beta chain sequence. This entry belongs to a study of blood T cell repertoires in COVID-19. Study summary: T cells, B-cell-depleted T cells, or PBMCs provided the cDNA or gDNA that served as material.

This CDR3 is built from 13 residues. Per germline, CDR1 SQVTM and CDR2 ANQGSEA. Trimming took 7 bases from V and 3 from J, leaving 16 bases between them. A Seattle source enrolled patients during active infection and followed them longitudinally. Data came from immunoSEQ multiplex PCR; TCRdb stores just in-frame clones and leaves some out. Of some 360,000 clones listed, 70% to 90% are singletons. Material for sequencing was peripheral blood. The rearrangement joins TRBV29-1 to TRBJ2-7; D is possibly TRBD2 (7 bases). The source of this sequence is an older woman with COVID-19, enrolled during active disease. CDR3 residues: CSAQGGGRYEQYF. The CDR3 coding sequence is TGCAGCGCTCAAGGGGGGGGACGCTACGAGCAGTACTTC.